Sequencing of this TCR beta chain was carried out in a study of blood T cell repertoires in COVID-19. Background on the study: Samples came from the United States, Italy and Spain, spanning acute and convalescent COVID-19. The analysed material was cDNA or gDNA that came from T cells, B-cell-depleted T cells, or PBMCs.

Original data processing: Reference gene primer amplification gave nucleated cell count estimates. Using immunoSEQ multiplex PCR, the repertoire was profiled, and TCRdb retains in-frame clones only, with some absent. From that table come the V and J calls and clone size; the DNA was used to work out D and trimming. The repertoire includes about 140,000 clones, 65% to 85% of them detected once, and roughly 2% sits in the top ten. Germline-derived CDR1 and CDR2 are SGHRS and YFSETQ. The CDR3 is 15 amino acids. V lost 2 bases to trimming and J lost 5 bases; unmatched junction nucleotides: 4. The specimen was peripheral blood. The receptor's source is a woman aged 60-75 years with acute or convalescent COVID-19. The chain couples TRBV5-1 to TRBJ1-4; 9 bases map to TRBD1. CDR3 in amino acids: CASSFGTGLNEKLFF. The CDR3 region has the DNA TGCGCCAGCAGCTTCGGGACAGGGTTGAATGAAAAACTGTTTTTT. Drawing the rest from reference TRBV5-1 and TRBJ1-4, the complete variable domain is KAGVTQTPRYLIKTRGQQVTLSCSPISGHRSVSWYQQTPGQGLQFLFEYFSETQRNKGNFPGRFSGRQFSNSRSEMNVSTLELGDSALYLCASSFGTGLNEKLFFGSGTQLSVL.